This T cell receptor (beta chain) was observed in a study of shared T cell receptors in the human thymus. The method was immunoSEQ multiplex PCR; TCRdb's version includes in-frame clones alone and lacks a portion of them. The sample contains hundreds of thousands of clones, around three quarters of which appear only once. These data were also reused for a study on human thymus T cells. That paper notes: Donors consisted of healthy Finnish infants (having corrective surgery for congenital heart defects). From resections taken during corrective heart surgery, the thymus tissue was obtained.

The clonotype was recovered from a boy younger than two with a congenital heart defect. The sample consisted of thymocytes.

Here the CDR3 reads CASRSVTVETQYF. CDR3 sequence (DNA): TGTGCCAGCAGATCGGTTACGGTCGAGACCCAGTACTTC. V is TRBV5-4 and J is TRBJ2-5, with D uncertain. V was cut by 5 bases and J by 5 bases, with 13 bases left in between. Germline V lookup: CDR1 SGHNT, CDR2 YYREEE (reference sequence). The length of the CDR3 is 13 residues.